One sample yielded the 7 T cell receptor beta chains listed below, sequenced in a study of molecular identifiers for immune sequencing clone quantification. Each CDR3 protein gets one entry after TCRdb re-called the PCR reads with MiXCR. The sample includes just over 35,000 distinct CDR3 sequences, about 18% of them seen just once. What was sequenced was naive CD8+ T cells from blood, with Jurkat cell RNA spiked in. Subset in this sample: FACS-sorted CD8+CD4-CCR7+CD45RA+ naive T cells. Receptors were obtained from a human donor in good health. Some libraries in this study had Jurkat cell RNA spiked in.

The CDR3 DNA reads as TGTGCCAGCAGCTTAGTCGGAGGCTCTAGCACAGATACGCAGTATTTT. It codes for CASSLVGGSSTDTQYF. The chain employs TRBV7-8 and TRBJ2-3, with a weak D call TRBD2 (5 bases). Trimming shortened V by 1 base and J by 0 bases, and 11 bases separated the two germline ends. CDR1 SGHVS and CDR2 FQNEAQ come from the germline V gene. The length of the CDR3 is 16 residues. The variable domain in full, completed from reference TRBV7-8 and TRBJ2-3, reads GAGVSQSPRYKVAKRGQDVALRCDPISGHVSLFWYQQALGQGPEFLTYFQNEAQLDKSGLPSDRFFAERPEGSVSTLKIQRTQQEDSAVYLCASSLVGGSSTDTQYFGPGTRLTVL.

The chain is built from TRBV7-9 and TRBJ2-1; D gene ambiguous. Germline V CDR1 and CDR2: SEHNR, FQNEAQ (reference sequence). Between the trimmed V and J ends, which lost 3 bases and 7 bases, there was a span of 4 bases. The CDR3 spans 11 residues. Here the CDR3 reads CASSFGNEQFF. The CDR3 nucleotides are TGTGCCAGCAGCTTTGGAAATGAGCAGTTCTTC.

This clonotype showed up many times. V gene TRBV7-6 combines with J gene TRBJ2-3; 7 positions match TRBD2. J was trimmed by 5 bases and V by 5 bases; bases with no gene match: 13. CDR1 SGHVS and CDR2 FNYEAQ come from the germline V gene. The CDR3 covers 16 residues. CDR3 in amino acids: CASSPGGGRAEDTQYF. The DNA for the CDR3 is TGTGCCAGCAGCCCCGGTGGGGGGAGGGCCGAAGATACGCAGTATTTT.

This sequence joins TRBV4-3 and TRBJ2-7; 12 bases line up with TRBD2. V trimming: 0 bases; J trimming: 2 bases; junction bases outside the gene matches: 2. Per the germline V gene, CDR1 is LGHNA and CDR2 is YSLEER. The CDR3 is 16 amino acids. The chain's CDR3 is CASSQDPSGRAYEQYF. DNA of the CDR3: TGCGCCAGCAGCCAAGATCCTAGCGGGAGGGCCTACGAGCAGTACTTC.

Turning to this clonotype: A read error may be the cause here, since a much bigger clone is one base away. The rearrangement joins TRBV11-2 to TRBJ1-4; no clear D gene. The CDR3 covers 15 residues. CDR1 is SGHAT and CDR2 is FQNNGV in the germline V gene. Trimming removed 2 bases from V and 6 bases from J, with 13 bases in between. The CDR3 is CASSLKGRADEKLFF. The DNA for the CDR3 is TGTGCCAGCAGCTTAAAAGGCCGGGCTGATGAAAAACTGTTTTTT.

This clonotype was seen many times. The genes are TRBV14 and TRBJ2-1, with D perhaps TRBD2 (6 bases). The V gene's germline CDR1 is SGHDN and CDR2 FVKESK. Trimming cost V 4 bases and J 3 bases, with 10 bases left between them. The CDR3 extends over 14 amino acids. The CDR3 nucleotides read TGTGCCAGCAGCCCTGGGACTTTCTACAATGAGCAGTTCTTC. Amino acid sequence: CASSPGTFYNEQFF.

CDR3 nucleotides: TGCGCCAGCAGCCAACCGTTGGGGGAGACCCAGTACTTC. This codes for CASSQPLGETQYF. The chain is built from TRBV4-1 and TRBJ2-5; D not resolved. Germline assignment: CDR1 MGHRA and CDR2 YSYEKL. The CDR3 spans 13 residues. V was clipped by 2 bases and J by 5 bases, with 9 bases between them.